These 21 T cell receptor beta chains were all obtained from the same sample, sequenced in a study of T cells after yellow fever vaccination. TCRdb reanalysed the 5' RACE reads using MiXCR and keeps one entry per CDR3 protein. Seen here are about 630,000 distinct CDR3 sequences, approximately 13% observed once, and the top ten hold under 15%. The source was PBMCs, collected on the day of the yellow fever booster vaccination. Every receptor here comes from a man in his thirties or forties who received the YFV17D yellow fever vaccine.

A few counts support this clonotype. This rearrangement joins TRBV20-1 to TRBJ1-5; D ambiguous. The V gene lost 0 bases and the J gene lost 7 bases, with 13 bases spanning the gap. This CDR3 contains 14 residues. Germline CDR1 and CDR2: DFQATT and SNEGSKA (reference sequence). This chain's CDR3 is CSARDGADTQPQHF. The DNA for the CDR3 is TGCAGTGCTAGAGATGGTGCAGACACGCAGCCCCAGCATTTT.

In its sample, this clonotype was seen many times. The chain recombines TRBV24-1 with TRBJ2-3; the match to TRBD2 covers 11 bases. With 0 bases clipped from V and 4 bases from J, the junction kept 5 bases outside the gene matches. The CDR3 totals 17 residues. Germline loops: CDR1 KGHDR, CDR2 SFDVKD. CDR3 in DNA: TGTGCCACCAGTGATTTGTCCACTAGCGGGAGCCCAGATACGCAGTATTTT. Encoded protein: CATSDLSTSGSPDTQYF.

This clonotype appeared a few times. The chain is built from TRBV29-1 and TRBJ2-7; 9 nucleotides agree with TRBD2. Trimming at V came to 3 bases and at J to 3 bases, leaving 9 bases not matched to a gene. Germline CDR1 reads SQVTM; CDR2 reads ANQGSEA. The CDR3 has 15 amino acids. CDR3 sequence reads: CSVEGAAGGGYEQYF. DNA for the CDR3: TGCAGCGTTGAGGGAGCGGCGGGAGGGGGCTACGAGCAGTACTTC.

A few counts support this clonotype. V is TRBV9 and J is TRBJ2-1; D is unresolved. The V end lost 4 bases, the J end lost 9 bases, and 14 bases lay between the germline ends. This CDR3 has 13 residues. Germline lookup yields CDR1 SGDLS and CDR2 YYNGEE. Here the CDR3 DNA reads TGTGCCAGCAGCTCCCACCTGGAAGGTGAGCAGTTCTTC. This sequence encodes CASSSHLEGEQFF.

This clonotype has more than one count but fewer than ten. The chain uses TRBV7-9 and TRBJ2-5; unclear D gene. CDR3 length: 14 residues. V lost 4 bases, J lost 0 bases, and 9 bases lay in between. Looked up from germline, CDR1 is SEHNR and CDR2 is FQNEAQ (reference sequence). The CDR3, as DNA: TGTGCCAGCAGCTCCCAAGTAGACCAAGAGACCCAGTACTTC. It is translated as CASSSQVDQETQYF.

CDR3: CASSSEPGLAEPYF. CDR3 DNA sequence: TGCGCCAGCAGCTCCGAACCCGGACTAGCGGAACCCTACTTC. The V and J genes are TRBV5-1 and TRBJ2-5, with 10 bases fitting TRBD2. V trimming: 3 bases; J trimming: 14 bases; junction bases outside the gene matches: 13. Germline CDR1 SGHRS, CDR2 YFSETQ. CDR3 length: 14 residues.

This clonotype has only a few counts. This sequence joins TRBV29-1 and TRBJ2-7; no clear D gene. The V end was cut by 1 base, the J end by 0 bases, with 7 bases between. The CDR3 spans 13 residues. Germline lookup yields CDR1 SQVTM and CDR2 ANQGSEA. CDR3 in amino acids: CSVEVKGSYEQYF. The CDR3 nucleotides read TGCAGCGTTGAAGTAAAAGGCTCCTACGAGCAGTACTTC.

The V gene is TRBV29-1, the J gene TRBJ1-2; D is ambiguous. Germline V gene sequence: CDR1 SQVTM, CDR2 ANQGSEA. Trimming pared 0 bases from V and 4 bases from J, leaving 12 bases between. There are 14 residues in the CDR3. CDR3 in DNA: TGCAGCGTTGAAGATCCGCGGGGTCCCTATGGCTACACCTTC. This translates into CSVEDPRGPYGYTF.

This clonotype turned up a few times. V gene TRBV20-1 combines with J gene TRBJ2-3; D assignment may be TRBD1 or TRBD2 (5 bases each). Trimming pared 6 bases from V and 7 bases from J, leaving 11 bases between. Germline V gene lookup returns CDR1 DFQATT and CDR2 SNEGSKA (reference sequence). This CDR3 is built from 11 residues. The CDR3 loop is CSAGDAYTQYF. In DNA, the CDR3 is TGCAGTGCAGGGGACGCTTATACGCAGTATTTT.

This clonotype has only a few counts. The genes are TRBV12-3 or TRBV12-4 and TRBJ2-7, with TRBD1 matching over 7 bases. The CDR3 has 14 residues. The V and J ends lost 6 bases and 5 bases, in that order; junction bases with no gene match: 10. The CDR3 spells CASRSFRGPNEQYF. CDR3 nucleotide sequence: TGTGCCAGCAGGAGCTTTAGGGGGCCCAACGAGCAGTACTTC.

This clonotype was seen a few times. The V call is TRBV12-3 or TRBV12-4, the J call TRBJ2-7, with D maybe TRBD2 (5 bases). Between the trimmed V and J ends, which lost 3 bases and 6 bases, there was a span of 15 bases. This CDR3 is built from 14 residues. The CDR3: CASSFSSRDTEQYF. CDR3 DNA: TGTGCCAGCAGTTTTTCATCTCGGGATACCGAGCAGTACTTC.

The CDR3 nucleotides are TGCAGTGCCTCAATAGCGGGAGGCAATGAGCAGTTCTTC. Translation: CSASIAGGNEQFF. This chain uses TRBV20-1 with TRBJ2-1, with TRBD2 matching over 10 bases. This CDR3 is built from 13 residues. V dropped 6 bases and J dropped 6; count of bases not matched to a gene: 5. Germline values: CDR1 DFQATT, CDR2 SNEGSKA (reference sequence).

This clonotype showed up just a few times. The chain recombines TRBV20-1 with TRBJ2-1; D is unresolved. The germline gives CDR1 DFQATT, CDR2 SNEGSKA (reference sequence). The CDR3 contains 14 residues. Trimming stripped 5 bases from V and 0 bases from J, with 11 bases between. The CDR3 nucleotides read TGCAGTGCTCCTACACCAAGCTCCTACAATGAGCAGTTCTTC. Encoded protein: CSAPTPSSYNEQFF.

The V call is TRBV3-1, the J call TRBJ1-1; 12 bases are shared with TRBD1. There are 18 residues in the CDR3. V dropped 0 bases and J dropped 5; count of bases not matched to a gene: 10. Looked up from germline, CDR1 is LGHDT and CDR2 is YNNKEL (reference sequence). The chain's CDR3 is CASSQDPRDRGLGTEAFF. The CDR3 DNA sequence: TGTGCCAGCAGCCAAGATCCGCGGGACAGGGGGCTGGGAACTGAAGCTTTCTTT.

There are a few counts of this clonotype. The chain couples TRBV10-3 to TRBJ2-3; D is perhaps TRBD2 (6 bases). The germline V gene has CDR1 ENHRY and CDR2 SYGVKD. V lost 3 bases to trimming and J lost 0 bases, with 10 bases between them. This CDR3 contains 15 residues. Written as DNA, the CDR3 is TGTGCCATCAGTGAAGAGGGGAGGAGCACAGATACGCAGTATTTT. Translation: CAISEEGRSTDTQYF.

This chain joins TRBV7-6 and TRBJ2-3, with 12 bases lining up with TRBD2. Germline CDR1 and CDR2: SGHVS and FNYEAQ. The CDR3 sequence is 15 residues long. J lost 5 bases, V lost 1 base, and 1 base had no gene match. CDR3 bases: TGTGCCAGCAGCTTAGGGGGACTAGCGGGAGATACGCAGTATTTT. It specifies CASSLGGLAGDTQYF.

This clonotype showed up just a few times. The chain joins TRBV4-2 to TRBJ2-1, with no clear D. Germline-derived CDR1 and CDR2 are LGHNA and YNFKEQ. V dropped 1 base and J dropped 7 bases, with 5 bases sitting between them. This CDR3 is 12 amino acids long. CDR3 amino acids: CASSQAINEQFF. The CDR3 region has the DNA TGTGCCAGCAGCCAAGCGATTAATGAGCAGTTCTTC.

This clonotype was seen only a few times. The chain employs TRBV20-1 and TRBJ2-7; D gene ambiguous. This CDR3 spans 12 amino acids. Trimming took off 3 bases at V and 3 bases at J, with 9 bases between the two ends. The germline gives CDR1 DFQATT, CDR2 SNEGSKA (reference sequence). The CDR3 here is CSASGLSYEQYF. The CDR3 nucleotides are TGCAGTGCTAGCGGTCTAAGCTACGAGCAGTACTTC.

This clonotype was observed a few times. This chain uses TRBV28 with TRBJ2-5, with 10 bases matching TRBD1. CDR1 is MDHEN, CDR2 SYDVKM, per germline. The V and J ends lost 5 bases and 1 base, in that order; junction bases with no gene match: 7. The CDR3 loop spans 16 amino acids. This CDR3 is CASSPRDRGLQETQYF. The CDR3 nucleotides are TGTGCCAGCAGTCCACGCGACAGGGGGCTCCAAGAGACCCAGTACTTC. Full variable domain (rest looked up from reference TRBV28 and TRBJ2-5): DVKVTQSSRYLVKRTGEKVFLECVQDMDHENMFWYRQDPGLGLRLIYFSYDVKMKEKGDIPEGYSVSREKKERFSLILESASTNQTSMYLCASSPRDRGLQETQYFGPGTRLLVL.

The chain recombines TRBV7-8 with TRBJ2-1, with a tentative D call TRBD2 (6 bases). The germline CDR1 and CDR2 sequences are SGHVS and FQNEAQ. The CDR3 is made up of 12 amino acids. The germline V and J ends were trimmed by 5 bases and 7 bases, with 9 bases remaining between them. The CDR3, as DNA: TGTGCCAGCAGCGGTCGGGGGAATGAGCAGTTCTTC. It specifies CASSGRGNEQFF.

At least ten counts were recorded for this clonotype. The V gene is TRBV7-2, the J gene TRBJ2-7, with D perhaps TRBD2 (5 bases). Germline CDR1 SGHTA, CDR2 FQGNSA. This CDR3 region has 14 residues. Trimming removed 3 bases from V and 2 bases from J, with 11 bases in between. The CDR3 DNA reads TGTGCCAGCAGCTTTTCGGGGAAACCCTACGAGCAGTACTTC. Its protein product is CASSFSGKPYEQYF.